A single sample gave rise to the 17 T cell receptor beta chains below, sequenced in a study of tumor-infiltrating lymphocytes in primary liver carcinoma. Co-extraction of both nucleic acids (RNA and DNA) used 20-30 mg of unsorted bulk tissue. A constant-region primer served to make TCR beta cDNA from roughly 500 ng total RNA. Construction of TCR beta libraries relied on three successive nested multiplex PCR rounds employing slightly modified ARM-PCR. TRBV1-TRBV30 forward and Cbeta reverse primers drove the first two roughly 9-cycle rounds. MiXCR, run by TCRdb on the multiplex PCR reads, gives a single entry per CDR3 protein. The table includes approximately 190,000 distinct CDR3 sequences, 85% detected once. The specimen sequenced was tumor tissue from primary liver carcinoma. All receptors derive from a man in his forties with primary liver carcinoma and hepatitis B virus infection.

V and J are TRBV6-1 and TRBJ2-7; tentative D call: TRBD2 (5 bases). CDR3 length: 11 amino acids. Trimming cost V 8 bases and J 6 bases, with 11 bases left between them. Germline CDR1 MNHNS, CDR2 SASEGT. The CDR3 loop is CASGGLFEQYF. In nucleotides, the CDR3 is TGTGCCAGCGGCGGACTCTTCGAGCAGTACTTC.

On this clonotype: One end of the junction does not line up with germline, which may come from a read error. The J gene is TRBJ1-1, the V gene TRBV11-1, with D tentatively TRBD1 (6 bases). CDR1 is SGHAT and CDR2 is FQDESV in the germline V gene (reference sequence). CDR3 length: 15 residues. Here the CDR3 DNA reads TGTGCCAGCACCTTAGCAGGGGCCAGGAACACTGAAGCTTTCTTT. Protein product: CASTLAGARNTEAFF.

A remark on this clonotype: The conserved closing phenylalanine or tryptophan is absent in this CDR3, likely reflecting a read error. The DNA is omitted, as the CDR3 cannot be located on it reliably, and the CDR3 follows TCRdb's listing. This chain connects TRBV11-1 to TRBJ1-6; the table's D gene call, TRBD1, was not cross checked with the DNA. Germline V lookup: CDR1 SGHAT, CDR2 FQDESV (reference sequence). The CDR3 sequence runs 12 residues, both termini included. CDR3 sequence reads: CASSRRLVSPPL.

Concerning this clonotype: The conserved closing phenylalanine or tryptophan is absent in this CDR3, likely reflecting a read error. The chain joins TRBV12-3 or TRBV12-4 to TRBJ2-3; 8 bases fit TRBD2. The CDR3 spans 14 residues. The CDR3 coding sequence is TGTGCTAGCAGTCCCGGGACTAGGCCAGATATGCAGTATTAT. Translated, it gives CASSPGTRPDMQYY.

Comment on this clonotype: Relative to the germline gene, one junction end is altered; a read error may explain this. V is TRBV29-1 and J is TRBJ2-5; TRBD1 matches at 11 bases. Germline CDR1 and CDR2: SQVTM and ANQGSEA. The CDR3 is made up of 15 amino acids. CDR3 in amino acids: CNVEADRGRAEIQYF. Written as DNA, the CDR3 is TGTAACGTTGAAGCGGACAGGGGGCGAGCAGAGATCCAGTACTTC.

This chain connects TRBV29-1 to TRBJ2-7; D is unresolved. V shed 7 bases and J shed 11 bases, with 18 bases lying between them. The CDR3 extends over 11 amino acids. The germline CDR1 and CDR2 sequences are SQVTM and ANQGSEA. The CDR3 DNA is TGCAGCGGGCAGGTGAGCTACGACGAGTACTTC. Translated: CSGQVSYDEYF.

As concerns this clonotype: The junction differs from germline at one of its ends, possibly a read error. The V call is TRBV6-2 or TRBV6-3, the J call TRBJ1-2; D gene uncertain. Germline V gene data show CDR1 as MNHEY and CDR2 as SVGEGT. The CDR3 is 14 residues long. CDR3 protein: CASSSGPMNYDYAF. CDR3 bases: TGTGCCAGCAGCTCCGGACCGATGAACTATGACTACGCCTTC.

As concerns this clonotype: Mismatch with germline at one junction end may stem from a read error. This chain uses TRBV11-1 with TRBJ2-2; D might be TRBD1 (5 bases). This CDR3 is built from 14 residues. Germline CDR1 SGHAT, CDR2 FQDESV (reference sequence). Here the CDR3 reads CASSLWTNTGELFF. In DNA form, the CDR3 reads TGCGCCAGCAGCTTATGGACAAATACCGGGGAGCTGTTTTTT.

Only a few counts were recorded for this clonotype. Just one base apart from a much larger clone, this may be a read error. The chain couples TRBV6-2 or TRBV6-3 to TRBJ2-7; D is unresolved. CDR1 and CDR2 (germline): MNHEY, SVGEGT. This CDR3 is 13 amino acids long. The CDR3 loop is CASSYYGPGEQCF. Written as DNA, the CDR3 is TGTGCCAGCAGTTACTATGGGCCAGGAGAGCAGTGCTTC.

V usage is TRBV11-3 and J usage is TRBJ2-1; D is undetermined. The CDR3 has 12 residues. Germline assignment: CDR1 SGHNT and CDR2 YENEEA. Trimming shortened V by 6 bases and J by 10 bases, and 13 bases separated the two germline ends. CDR3 protein: CASSLSAKEQFF. In DNA form, the CDR3 reads TGTGCCAGCAGTTTAAGTGCCAAAGAGCAGTTCTTC.

The rearrangement links TRBV11-2 to TRBJ2-7; 9 bases map to TRBD2. Looked up from germline, CDR1 is SGHAT and CDR2 is FQNNGV. After removal of 6 bases from V and 0 bases from J, the junction contained 12 bases not matched to a gene. The CDR3 is made up of 17 amino acids. CDR3 region: CASRQGLARGYSYEQYF. For the CDR3, the DNA is TGTGCCAGCAGACAAGGACTAGCGAGAGGGTACTCCTACGAGCAGTACTTC.

CDR3 amino acids: CASNTDRAQETQYF. As DNA, the CDR3 is TGTGCCAGCAACACTGACAGGGCCCAAGAGACCCAGTACTTC. This rearrangement joins TRBV12-3 or TRBV12-4 to TRBJ2-5, with 7 nucleotides matching TRBD1. V shed 7 bases, J shed 1 base, and the junction held 6 bases outside the gene matches. The CDR3 runs 14 residues.

With regard to this clonotype: One end of the junction fails to match germline, which may point to a read error. The rearrangement links TRBV6-1 to TRBJ2-1; 8 nucleotides match TRBD1. The germline V gene has CDR1 MNHNS and CDR2 SASEGT. The CDR3 runs to 15 residues. The CDR3 region is CASSETGGAYNKQLF. For the CDR3, the DNA is TGTGCCAGCAGTGAAACAGGGGGTGCCTACAATAAGCAACTCTTC.

As to this clonotype: Since no conserved phenylalanine or tryptophan closes the CDR3, a read error is the likely cause. This CDR3 reads CASSEGGGLAGGPDTQYS. The CDR3 DNA reads TGCGCCAGCAGCGAAGGGGGGGGACTAGCGGGAGGACCAGATACGCAGTATTCT. The rearrangement links TRBV4-1 to TRBJ2-3; TRBD2 aligns across 15 bases. Trimming cost V 5 bases and J 4 bases; bases outside gene matches: 10. The germline CDR1 and CDR2 sequences are MGHRA and YSYEKL. The CDR3 is 18 amino acids.

The chain carries TRBV6-5 and TRBJ2-7; TRBD1 matches 8 bases. This CDR3 comprises 13 residues. Germline CDR1 reads MNHEY; CDR2 reads SVGAGI. This CDR3 reads CVSSRTGNYEQYF. In DNA, the CDR3 is TGTGTCAGTAGTCGGACAGGGAATTACGAGCAGTACTTC.

As to this clonotype: At one end, the junction sequence differs from germline, possibly due to a read error. The chain uses TRBV30 and TRBJ1-1; D not certain. The CDR3 is made up of 11 amino acids. The germline gives CDR1 GTSNPN, CDR2 SVGIG (reference sequence). The CDR3 DNA follows: TGTGCCTGGGGGAGTGTAACTGAAGCATTCTTT. This translates into CAWGSVTEAFF.

In this sample, this clonotype turned up once. An end of the junction differs from the germline gene, which may be a read error. DNA of the CDR3: TGCGGCGCCAATCTAATAGCGGCCAACTCCTACTATGAGCAGTTCTTC. Its translation: CGANLIAANSYYEQFF. The chain is built from TRBV29-1 and TRBJ2-1; perhaps TRBD2 as D (6 bases). The germline V gene has CDR1 SQVTM and CDR2 ANQGSEA. This CDR3 has 16 amino acids.